Listed below are T cell receptor beta chains from one sample, sequenced in a study of blood T cell repertoires in COVID-19. Assay used: immunoSEQ multiplex PCR; TCRdb lists only in-frame clones, some missing. In the table there are more than 250,000 clones, more than 70% of which are singletons. The sample consisted of peripheral blood. These receptors were collected from a man between 18 and 29 years old who had recovered from COVID-19. Both conserved end residues are part of each CDR3. D genes are given only for firm matches. Clone size is shown for a subset of rows, as once, few, many or a class of expanded clone.

>TRBD1|NA|TRBJ1-1|TRBV4-1
CASSQVEGGRDEAFF
TGCGCCAGCAGCCAAGTTGAAGGGGGCAGGGATGAAGCTTTCTTT
>TRBD1|NA|TRBJ2-1|TRBV9
CATAQGDREINEQFF
TGTGCCACAGCCCAGGGGGACAGGGAAATCAATGAGCAGTTCTTC
>TRBD1|NA|TRBJ2-7|TRBV18
CASSLQTGNEQYF
TGTGCCAGCTCACTCCAGACAGGGAACGAGCAGTACTTC
>TRBD2|NA|TRBJ2-7|TRBV2
CASTPLFSGSYEQYF
TGTGCCAGCACTCCCCTTTTTAGCGGGTCCTACGAGCAGTACTTC
>TRBD2|NA|TRBJ2-6|TRBV4-2
CASSPSGGVRSGANVLTF
TGTGCCAGCAGCCCGTCCGGGGGGGTTCGGTCTGGGGCCAACGTCCTGACTTTC
>NA|NA|TRBJ1-2|TRBV5-4
CASSLAGVRNGYTF
TGTGCCAGCAGCTTGGCCGGGGTTCGGAATGGCTACACCTTC
>NA|NA|TRBJ2-1|TRBV21-1
CASSKGNSGRVDEQFF
TGTGCCAGCAGCAAAGGGAATAGCGGGAGGGTCGATGAGCAGTTCTTC
>TRBD2|NA|TRBJ2-7|TRBV14
CASSLLAATYEQYF
TGTGCCAGCAGCTTACTAGCGGCCACCTACGAGCAGTACTTC
>TRBD1|NA|TRBJ2-7|TRBV5-1
CASSLASGTGVEQYF
TGCGCCAGCAGCTTGGCCTCCGGGACAGGGGTCGAGCAGTACTTC
>TRBD1|NA|TRBJ2-1|TRBV6-5
CASRRTGGNEQFF
TGTGCCAGCAGGCGCACAGGGGGGAATGAGCAGTTCTTC
>NA|NA|TRBJ2-2|TRBV24-1
CATLPTQANTGELFF
TGTGCCACCCTGCCAACCCAGGCGAACACCGGGGAGCTGTTTTTT
>NA|few|TRBJ2-1|TRBV27
CASSLKLSNEQFF
TGTGCCAGCAGCTTAAAACTTTCCAATGAGCAGTTCTTC
>TRBD1|NA|TRBJ1-2|TRBV10-3
CAISERQGASLNGYTF
TGTGCCATCAGTGAGAGACAGGGGGCATCTCTTAATGGCTACACCTTC
>TRBD2|NA|TRBJ2-1|TRBV18
CASSPTREISGRSNEQFF
TGTGCCAGCTCACCCACCCGGGAGATTAGCGGGAGATCTAATGAGCAGTTCTTC
>TRBD2|NA|TRBJ2-1|TRBV6-5
CASSWEGTSGRNEQFF
TGTGCCAGCAGTTGGGAAGGGACTAGCGGGAGGAATGAGCAGTTCTTC
>NA|NA|TRBJ2-7|TRBV2
CASRRDSYEQYF
TGTGCCAGCAGGCGTGACAGCTACGAGCAGTACTTC
>TRBD1|NA|TRBJ2-2|TRBV10-3
CAISGTGAYTGELFF
TGTGCCATCAGCGGGACAGGGGCTTACACCGGGGAGCTGTTTTTT
>NA|NA|TRBJ1-5|TRBV19
CASMIGFGQPQHF
TGTGCCAGTATGATAGGCTTCGGGCAGCCCCAGCATTTT
>TRBD1|NA|TRBJ2-5|TRBV5-1
CASSPRQGETQYF
TGCGCCAGCAGCCCCCGACAGGGGGAGACCCAGTACTTC
>TRBD1|NA|TRBJ1-5|TRBV5-5
CASSFGTGINQPQHF
TGTGCCAGCAGCTTCGGGACAGGGATCAATCAGCCCCAGCATTTT
>TRBD1|NA|TRBJ2-7|TRBV10-2
CASSDPGQGEYEQYF
TGCGCCAGCAGTGACCCGGGACAGGGGGAGTACGAGCAGTACTTC
>NA|NA|TRBJ2-5|TRBV5-1
CASSLEGGQETQYF
TGCGCCAGCAGCTTGGAAGGAGGCCAAGAGACCCAGTACTTC
>NA|NA|TRBJ2-5|TRBV19
CASSGGVGETQYF
TGTGCCAGTAGCGGAGGGGTGGGAGAGACCCAGTACTTC
>NA|NA|TRBJ1-4|TRBV18
CASSRGVIATNEKLFF
TGTGCCAGCTCACGGGGCGTAATAGCAACTAATGAAAAACTGTTTTTT
>NA|NA|TRBJ2-1|TRBV12-3/TRBV12-4
CASSLGQPNEQFF
TGTGCCAGCAGTTTGGGACAACCCAATGAGCAGTTCTTC
>NA|once|TRBJ2-5|TRBV6-1
CASSEGRFQETQYF
TGTGCCAGCAGTGAAGGTCGTTTCCAAGAGACCCAGTACTTC
>NA|NA|TRBJ1-3|TRBV15
CATSSRGGGRNTIYF
TGTGCCACCAGCAGTCGAGGGGGGGGAAGAAACACCATATATTTT
>TRBD1|NA|TRBJ2-7|TRBV3-1/TRBV3-2
CASSQDLDRGYEQYF
TGTGCCAGCAGCCAAGATTTGGACAGGGGCTACGAGCAGTACTTC
>TRBD1|NA|TRBJ1-4|TRBV6-6
CASTTEGAREKLFF
TGTGCCAGCACCACTGAGGGGGCGAGGGAAAAACTGTTTTTT
>NA|NA|TRBJ2-7|TRBV7-9
CASSRPSYEQYF
TGTGCCAGCAGCCGTCCCTCCTACGAGCAGTACTTC
>TRBD2|NA|TRBJ2-1|TRBV19
CASSRLSGSNEQFF
TGTGCCAGTAGTAGACTAAGCGGGAGTAATGAGCAGTTCTTC
>TRBD1|NA|TRBJ1-4|TRBV19
CASSTGQGAGEKLFF
TGTGCCAGTAGTACCGGACAGGGGGCAGGTGAAAAACTGTTTTTT
>TRBD1|NA|TRBJ2-6|TRBV18
CASSPRTGPLPGANVLTF
TGTGCCAGCTCACCGAGGACAGGCCCCCTCCCTGGGGCCAACGTCCTGACTTTC
>TRBD1|NA|TRBJ2-2|TRBV4-2
CASSKSGQGAPGELFF
TGTGCCAGCAGCAAGTCGGGACAGGGGGCTCCCGGGGAGCTGTTTTTT
>TRBD1|NA|TRBJ1-2|TRBV7-2
CASSGPGQEFYGYTF
TGTGCCAGCAGCGGACCGGGACAGGAATTCTATGGCTACACCTTC
>NA|once|TRBJ1-1|TRBV10-3
CAISESRGNTEAFF
TGTGCCATCAGTGAGTCTCGGGGGAACACTGAAGCTTTCTTT
>TRBD1|NA|TRBJ1-3|TRBV12-3/TRBV12-4
CASSWDSGNTIYF
TGTGCCAGCAGCTGGGACAGCGGAAACACCATATATTTT
>NA|NA|TRBJ2-5|TRBV5-1
CASSFRERQETQYF
TGCGCCAGCAGCTTCCGGGAGCGGCAAGAGACCCAGTACTTC
>NA|NA|TRBJ2-3|TRBV4-1
CASRQPSADTQYF
TGCGCCAGCAGACAACCATCGGCAGATACGCAGTATTTT
>TRBD1|NA|TRBJ1-4|TRBV2
CASRFTGVAPEKLFF
TGTGCCAGCAGGTTCACAGGGGTAGCCCCCGAAAAACTGTTTTTT
>TRBD1|NA|TRBJ1-6|TRBV6-1
CASSEGGQDNSPLHF
TGTGCCAGCAGTGAGGGTGGACAGGACAATTCACCCCTCCACTTT
>TRBD1|NA|TRBJ2-7|TRBV5-1
CASSQTGDNGEQYF
TGCGCCAGCAGCCAGACAGGGGATAACGGCGAGCAGTACTTC
>NA|once|TRBJ2-3|TRBV9
CASSVGVDTDTQYF
TGTGCCAGCAGCGTAGGCGTAGACACAGATACGCAGTATTTT
>NA|NA|TRBJ2-7|TRBV30
CAWRGLAYEQYF
TGTGCCTGGAGGGGGCTAGCGTACGAGCAGTACTTC
>TRBD1|NA|TRBJ2-7|TRBV6-2/TRBV6-3
CASSYLDRVGEQYF
TGTGCCAGCAGTTACCTTGACAGGGTAGGAGAGCAGTACTTC
>TRBD1|NA|TRBJ1-2|TRBV19
CASSNSGGLGYTF
TGTGCCAGTAGTAACTCAGGGGGCCTTGGCTACACCTTC
>NA|NA|TRBJ1-3|TRBV18
CASSPEGPGNTIYF
TGTGCCAGCTCACCGGAGGGACCTGGAAACACCATATATTTT
>TRBD2|NA|TRBJ2-2|TRBV9
CASSVDTSGRVGELFF
TGTGCCAGCAGCGTCGACACTAGCGGGAGGGTCGGGGAGCTGTTTTTT
>TRBD2|NA|TRBJ2-5|TRBV19
CATAGAGVETQYF
TGTGCAACAGCGGGGGCCGGGGTCGAGACCCAGTACTTC
>NA|NA|TRBJ2-3|TRBV2
CASSGRGRASYTQYF
TGTGCCAGCAGTGGGAGGGGCCGGGCCTCGTATACGCAGTATTTT
>TRBD1|few|TRBJ2-7|TRBV18
CASSGFDRVGYNYEQYF
TGTGCCAGCTCCGGATTCGACAGGGTAGGGTACAACTACGAGCAGTACTTC
>TRBD2|NA|TRBJ2-7|TRBV6-5
CASSPLAGVSSEQYF
TGTGCCAGCAGTCCTCTAGCGGGAGTAAGTTCCGAGCAGTACTTC
>TRBD1|few|TRBJ1-6|TRBV3-1/TRBV3-2
CASSPTGRNSPLHF
TGTGCCAGCAGCCCGACAGGGAGGAATTCACCCCTCCACTTT